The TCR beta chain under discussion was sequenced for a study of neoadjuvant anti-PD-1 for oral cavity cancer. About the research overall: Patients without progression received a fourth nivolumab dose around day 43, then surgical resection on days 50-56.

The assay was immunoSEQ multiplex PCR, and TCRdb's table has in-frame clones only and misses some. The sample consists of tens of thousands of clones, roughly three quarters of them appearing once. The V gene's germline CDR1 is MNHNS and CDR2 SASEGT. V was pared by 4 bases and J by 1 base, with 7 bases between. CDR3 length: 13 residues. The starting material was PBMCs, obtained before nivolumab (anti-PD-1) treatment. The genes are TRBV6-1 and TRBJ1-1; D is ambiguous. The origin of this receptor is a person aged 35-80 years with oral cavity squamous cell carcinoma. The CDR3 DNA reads TGTGCCAGCAGTGGGCAGAGGAACACTGAAGCTTTCTTT. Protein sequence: CASSGQRNTEAFF.